This is a list of T cell receptor beta chains from one sample in a study of CD8 T cells in ankylosing spondylitis. Each CDR3 protein gets one entry after TCRdb re-called the 5' RACE reads with MiXCR. Of hundreds of thousands of distinct CDR3 sequences in the sample, 30% to 35% were seen once. The sample taken for sequencing was blood, either unsorted or a sorted T cell fraction (not recorded which). All receptors derive from a male donor with ankylosing spondylitis or in good health (not recorded which). Each CDR3 is given with its conserved first and last residue. The D gene is left open where the match is weak.

D: TRBD1; V: TRBV20-1; length: 15; J: TRBJ2-2; CDR3: CSARDRGRYTGELFF
D: -; V: TRBV28; length: 16; J: TRBJ1-4; CDR3: CASRIGPFATNEKLFF
D: TRBD1; V: TRBV28; length: 14; J: TRBJ2-1; CDR3: CASSQKTGYNEQFF
D: -; V: TRBV12-3/TRBV12-4; length: 14; J: TRBJ2-3; CDR3: CASTRDTRTDTQYF
D: -; V: TRBV9; length: 15; J: TRBJ2-3; CDR3: CASSGSTSMTDTQYF
D: -; V: TRBV18; length: 15; J: TRBJ2-3; CDR3: CASSPWVTSTDTQYF
D: -; V: TRBV24-1; length: 14; J: TRBJ2-3; CDR3: CATSPSSSTDTQYF
D: TRBD1; V: TRBV11-2; length: 14; J: TRBJ2-1; CDR3: CASSLRDRYNEQFF
D: TRBD1; V: TRBV4-1; length: 14; J: TRBJ1-1; CDR3: CASSQNRGNTEAFF
D: -; V: TRBV28; length: 14; J: TRBJ2-7; CDR3: CASRPHGGTWEQYF
D: -; V: TRBV20-1; length: 15; J: TRBJ2-6; CDR3: CSARDPRGGANVLTF
D: TRBD1; V: TRBV28; length: 13; J: TRBJ2-7; CDR3: CASNRDSLYEQYF
D: -; V: TRBV7-9; length: 16; J: TRBJ2-2; CDR3: CASSLAPGKNTGELFF
D: -; V: TRBV20-1; length: 14; J: TRBJ1-3; CDR3: CSARVPRSGNTIYF
D: -; V: TRBV20-1; length: 13; J: TRBJ2-7; CDR3: CSARVPGVHEQYF
D: -; V: TRBV4-1; length: 16; J: TRBJ2-7; CDR3: CASSQDRRGRGREQYF
D: TRBD2; V: TRBV12-3/TRBV12-4; length: 14; J: TRBJ2-5; CDR3: CATGGSGAQETQYF
D: TRBD1; V: TRBV20-1; length: 13; J: TRBJ1-4; CDR3: CSALQGNKEKLFF
D: -; V: TRBV12-3/TRBV12-4; length: 15; J: TRBJ2-7; CDR3: CASSPRADPSYEQYF
D: -; V: TRBV12-3/TRBV12-4; length: 17; J: TRBJ2-1; CDR3: CASSSTGGDNYYNEQFF
D: -; V: TRBV5-1; length: 13; J: TRBJ2-7; CDR3: CASSTADNYEQYF
D: -; V: TRBV7-9; length: 15; J: TRBJ2-3; CDR3: CASIGSLEGIDTQYF
D: -; V: TRBV6-5; length: 16; J: TRBJ2-3; CDR3: CASSYRTGGGADTQYF
D: -; V: TRBV20-1; length: 14; J: TRBJ2-5; CDR3: CSARVYPGQETQYF
D: -; V: TRBV20-1; length: 13; J: TRBJ2-3; CDR3: CSARATGIDTQYF
D: TRBD1; V: TRBV6-1; length: 14; J: TRBJ1-5; CDR3: CASSAGQGNQPQHF
D: TRBD2; V: TRBV7-2; length: 16; J: TRBJ2-1; CDR3: CASSFAGPSGRGEQFF
D: -; V: TRBV20-1; length: 11; J: TRBJ2-7; CDR3: CSARDLGRGHF
D: -; V: TRBV20-1; length: 19; J: TRBJ2-1; CDR3: CSARDLYWDPTLDYNEQFF
D: -; V: TRBV7-9; length: 13; J: TRBJ2-1; CDR3: CASSSPRASEQFF
D: -; V: TRBV12-3/TRBV12-4; length: 12; J: TRBJ2-3; CDR3: CASSSLSDTQYF
D: -; V: TRBV7-9; length: 15; J: TRBJ2-1; CDR3: CASSFGPWQNNEQFF
D: TRBD1; V: TRBV7-9; length: 15; J: TRBJ2-7; CDR3: CASSSGQGLSYEQYF
D: -; V: TRBV20-1; length: 14; J: TRBJ2-5; CDR3: CSASSRGTQETQYF
D: TRBD1; V: TRBV20-1; length: 15; J: TRBJ2-7; CDR3: CSALPWTGIAYEQYF
D: -; V: TRBV9; length: 14; J: TRBJ2-3; CDR3: CASSFELLTDTQYF
D: -; V: TRBV12-3/TRBV12-4; length: 13; J: TRBJ1-1; CDR3: CASSLGFDTEAFF
D: -; V: TRBV20-1; length: 17; J: TRBJ2-5; CDR3: CSARDGHGRTLGETQYF
D: TRBD1; V: TRBV12-3/TRBV12-4; length: 15; J: TRBJ2-3; CDR3: CASSDRVVSTDTQYF
D: -; V: TRBV4-1; length: 12; J: TRBJ1-5; CDR3: CASSQGSQPQHF
D: -; V: TRBV12-3/TRBV12-4; length: 13; J: TRBJ2-5; CDR3: CASSLGGLETQYF
D: -; V: TRBV20-1; length: 14; J: TRBJ2-7; CDR3: CSARDRGTSGEQYF
D: TRBD1; V: TRBV24-1; length: 17; J: TRBJ2-5; CDR3: CATSGVVGTGGAETQYF
D: TRBD2; V: TRBV20-1; length: 15; J: TRBJ2-3; CDR3: CSARRASGAGYTQYF
D: -; V: TRBV20-1; length: 10; J: TRBJ2-1; CDR3: CSAGITHQFF
D: -; V: TRBV12-3/TRBV12-4; length: 10; J: TRBJ1-2; CDR3: CASSLYDYTF
D: TRBD2; V: TRBV10-3; length: 17; J: TRBJ2-5; CDR3: CAISESSGGEKQETQYF
D: -; V: TRBV9; length: 16; J: TRBJ2-7; CDR3: CASSVASVRGAYEQYF
D: TRBD2; V: TRBV3-1; length: 17; J: TRBJ2-5; CDR3: CASTQELASGAGETQYF
D: -; V: TRBV20-1; length: 18; J: TRBJ1-1; CDR3: CSARDKLGHSTAYTEAFF
D: TRBD2; V: TRBV4-1; length: 16; J: TRBJ2-3; CDR3: CASSLTTSGGTDTQYF
D: TRBD1; V: TRBV10-3; length: 13; J: TRBJ2-7; CDR3: CAISEDRGGEQYF
D: TRBD1; V: TRBV20-1; length: 16; J: TRBJ2-5; CDR3: CSARAGTEEYQETQYF
D: TRBD1; V: TRBV7-8; length: 16; J: TRBJ2-3; CDR3: CASSTGQGRRSDTQYF
D: -; V: TRBV4-2; length: 13; J: TRBJ1-5; CDR3: CASSPFGAQPQHF
D: TRBD1; V: TRBV4-2; length: 16; J: TRBJ1-1; CDR3: CASSQDVTGGYTEAFF